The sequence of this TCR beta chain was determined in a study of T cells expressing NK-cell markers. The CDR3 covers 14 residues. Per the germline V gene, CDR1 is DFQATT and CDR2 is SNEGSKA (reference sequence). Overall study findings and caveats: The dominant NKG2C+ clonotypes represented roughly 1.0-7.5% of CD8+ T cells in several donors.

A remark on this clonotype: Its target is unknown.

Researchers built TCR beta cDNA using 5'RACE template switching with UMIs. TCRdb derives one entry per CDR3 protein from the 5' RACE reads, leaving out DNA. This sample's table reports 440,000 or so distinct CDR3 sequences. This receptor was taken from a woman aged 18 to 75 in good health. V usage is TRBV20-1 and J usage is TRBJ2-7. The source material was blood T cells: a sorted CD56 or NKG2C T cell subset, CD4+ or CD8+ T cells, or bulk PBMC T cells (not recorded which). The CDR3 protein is CSARARVIPYEQYF.